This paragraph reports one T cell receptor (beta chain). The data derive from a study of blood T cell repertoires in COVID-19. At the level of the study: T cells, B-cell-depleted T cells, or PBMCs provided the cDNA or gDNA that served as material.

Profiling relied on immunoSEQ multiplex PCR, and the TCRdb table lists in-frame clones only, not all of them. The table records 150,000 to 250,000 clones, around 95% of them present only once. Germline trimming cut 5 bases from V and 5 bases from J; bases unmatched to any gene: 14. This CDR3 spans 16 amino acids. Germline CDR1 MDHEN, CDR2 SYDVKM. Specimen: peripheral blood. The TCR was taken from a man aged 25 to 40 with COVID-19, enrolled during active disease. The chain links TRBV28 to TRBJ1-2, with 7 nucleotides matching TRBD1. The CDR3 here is CASSTALPGQTYGYTF. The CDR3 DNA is TGTGCCAGCAGTACCGCTTTACCGGGACAGACATATGGCTACACCTTC.